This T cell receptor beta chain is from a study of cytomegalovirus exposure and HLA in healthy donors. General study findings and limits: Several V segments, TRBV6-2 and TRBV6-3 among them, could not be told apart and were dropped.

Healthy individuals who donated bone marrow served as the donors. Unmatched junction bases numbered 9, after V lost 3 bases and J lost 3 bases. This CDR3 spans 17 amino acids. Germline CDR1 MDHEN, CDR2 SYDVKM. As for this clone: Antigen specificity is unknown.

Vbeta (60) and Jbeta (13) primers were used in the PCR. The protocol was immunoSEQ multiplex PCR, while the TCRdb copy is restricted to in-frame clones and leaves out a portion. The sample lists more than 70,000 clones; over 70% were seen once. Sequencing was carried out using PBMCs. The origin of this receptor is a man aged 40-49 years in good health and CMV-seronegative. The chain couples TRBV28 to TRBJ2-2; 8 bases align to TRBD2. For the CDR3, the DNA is TGTGCCAGCAGTTTGGGCCCACAGCGGGGGTACACCGGGGAGCTGTTTTTT. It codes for CASSLGPQRGYTGELFF.